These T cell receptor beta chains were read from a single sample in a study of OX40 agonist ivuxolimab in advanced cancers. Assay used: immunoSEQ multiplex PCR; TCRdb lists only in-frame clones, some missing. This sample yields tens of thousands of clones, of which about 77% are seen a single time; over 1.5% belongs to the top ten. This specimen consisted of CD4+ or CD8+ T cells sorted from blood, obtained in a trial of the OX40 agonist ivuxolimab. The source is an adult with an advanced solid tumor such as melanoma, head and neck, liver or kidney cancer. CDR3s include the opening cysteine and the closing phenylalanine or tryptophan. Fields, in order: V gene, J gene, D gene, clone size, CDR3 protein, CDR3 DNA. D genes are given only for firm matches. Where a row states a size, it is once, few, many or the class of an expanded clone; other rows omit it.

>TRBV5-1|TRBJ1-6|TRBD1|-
CASSSGGTESSPLHF
TGCGCCAGCAGCTCTGGGGGGACAGAGAGTTCACCCCTCCACTTT
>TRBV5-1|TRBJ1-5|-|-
CASSMDGGGNQPQHF
TGCGCCAGCAGTATGGACGGGGGAGGTAATCAGCCCCAGCATTTT
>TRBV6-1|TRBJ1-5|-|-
CASSAYKDQPQHF
TGTGCCAGCAGTGCTTACAAGGATCAGCCCCAGCATTTT
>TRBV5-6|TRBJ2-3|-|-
CASSFLGVGSDTQYF
TGTGCCAGCAGCTTCCTAGGGGTTGGGTCAGATACGCAGTATTTT
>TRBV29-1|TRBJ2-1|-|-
CSVDWQYNEQFF
TGCAGCGTTGATTGGCAATACAATGAGCAGTTCTTC
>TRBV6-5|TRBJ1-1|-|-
CASSYRSRAFF
TGTGCCAGCAGTTACCGATCGAGAGCTTTCTTT
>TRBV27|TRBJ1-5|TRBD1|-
CASRIQGSNQPQHF
TGTGCCAGCAGAATACAGGGGTCGAATCAGCCCCAGCATTTT
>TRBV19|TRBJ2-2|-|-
CASTLGRGLAGELFF
TGTGCCAGTACCCTGGGCAGGGGATTAGCCGGGGAGCTGTTTTTT
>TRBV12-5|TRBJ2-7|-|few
CASGDGITEQYF
TGTGCTAGTGGTGACGGTATAACGGAGCAGTACTTC
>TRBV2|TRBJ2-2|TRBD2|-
CASSGTSVGTGELFF
TGTGCCAGCAGTGGGACTAGCGTTGGCACCGGGGAGCTGTTTTTT
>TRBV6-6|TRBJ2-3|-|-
CASSYSGSGNTDTQYF
TGTGCCAGCAGTTACTCTGGAAGCGGCAACACAGATACGCAGTATTTT
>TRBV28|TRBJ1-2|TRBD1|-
CASSPPTGAYGYTF
TGTGCCAGCAGTCCTCCGACAGGGGCCTATGGCTACACCTTC
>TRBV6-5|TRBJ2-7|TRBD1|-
CASSRPGQGSYEQYF
TGTGCCAGCAGCCGGCCGGGACAGGGCTCCTACGAGCAGTACTTC
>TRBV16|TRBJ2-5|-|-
CASSHDSKETQYF
TGTGCCAGCAGCCATGACAGCAAAGAGACCCAGTACTTC
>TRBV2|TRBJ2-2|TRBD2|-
CASSLLAGAAGELFF
TGTGCCAGCAGCCTCCTAGCGGGGGCCGCCGGGGAGCTGTTTTTT
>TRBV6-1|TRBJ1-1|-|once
CASSNTGTLNTEAFF
TGTGCCAGCAGTAATACAGGGACCTTGAACACTGAAGCTTTCTTT
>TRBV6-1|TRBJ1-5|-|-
CASRKVGGDVQPQHF
TGTGCCAGCCGCAAGGTAGGGGGGGATGTTCAGCCCCAGCATTTT
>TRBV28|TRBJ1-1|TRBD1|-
CASSSLIRDRGRTEAFF
TGTGCCAGCAGTTCACTCATCCGGGACAGGGGGCGGACTGAAGCTTTCTTT
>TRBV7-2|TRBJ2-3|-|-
CASSLYAPDTQYF
TGTGCCAGCAGCTTATACGCCCCAGATACGCAGTATTTT
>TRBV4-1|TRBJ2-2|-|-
CASSQKTTANTGELFF
TGCGCCAGCAGCCAAAAGACGACCGCGAACACCGGGGAGCTGTTTTTT
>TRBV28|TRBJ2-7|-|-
CASTTTSGSRTYEQYF
TGTGCCAGCACCACCACGTCGGGGAGCAGGACCTACGAGCAGTACTTC
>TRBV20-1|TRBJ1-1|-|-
CSASLGAVAFF
TGCAGTGCTAGTCTCGGGGCGGTGGCTTTCTTT
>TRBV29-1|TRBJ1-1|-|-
CSVVTSEAFF
TGCAGCGTTGTCACTTCTGAAGCTTTCTTT
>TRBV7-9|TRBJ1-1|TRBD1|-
CASSGGTENTEAFF
TGTGCCAGCAGCGGGGGGACAGAGAACACTGAAGCTTTCTTT
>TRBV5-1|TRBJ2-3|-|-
CASSFGDWRAGTDTQYF
TGCGCCAGCAGCTTCGGGGACTGGAGGGCCGGCACAGATACGCAGTATTTT
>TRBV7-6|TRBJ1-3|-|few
CASGQDSGNTIYF
TGTGCCAGCGGCCAGGACTCTGGAAACACCATATATTTT
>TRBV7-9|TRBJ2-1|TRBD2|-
CASSSTSGRAGVVF
TGTGCCAGCAGCTCTACTAGCGGGAGGGCCGGGGTAGTCTTC
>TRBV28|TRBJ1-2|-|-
CASSSAGQIYGYTF
TGTGCCAGCAGTTCAGCCGGACAGATCTATGGCTACACCTTC
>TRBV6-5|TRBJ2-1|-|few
CASTARSSYNEQFF
TGTGCCAGCACCGCAAGAAGCTCCTACAATGAGCAGTTCTTC
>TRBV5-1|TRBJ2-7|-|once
CASSARDVAYEQYF
TGCGCCAGCAGCGCCCGGGACGTAGCCTACGAGCAGTACTTC
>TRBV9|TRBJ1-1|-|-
CASSVAWNTEAFF
TGTGCCAGCAGCGTAGCTTGGAACACTGAAGCTTTCTTT
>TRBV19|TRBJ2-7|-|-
CALQVSPEQYF
TGTGCCCTTCAGGTCTCTCCCGAGCAGTACTTC
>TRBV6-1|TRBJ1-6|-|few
CASSEPGQNSPLHF
TGTGCCAGCAGTGAACCCGGACAGAATTCACCCCTCCACTTT
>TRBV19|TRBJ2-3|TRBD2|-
CASGRAGGGTDTQYF
TGTGCCAGTGGTAGAGCGGGAGGAGGCACAGATACGCAGTATTTT
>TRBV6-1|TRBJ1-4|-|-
CASSEEFPTEKLFF
TGTGCCAGCAGTGAAGAATTTCCGACGGAAAAACTGTTTTTT